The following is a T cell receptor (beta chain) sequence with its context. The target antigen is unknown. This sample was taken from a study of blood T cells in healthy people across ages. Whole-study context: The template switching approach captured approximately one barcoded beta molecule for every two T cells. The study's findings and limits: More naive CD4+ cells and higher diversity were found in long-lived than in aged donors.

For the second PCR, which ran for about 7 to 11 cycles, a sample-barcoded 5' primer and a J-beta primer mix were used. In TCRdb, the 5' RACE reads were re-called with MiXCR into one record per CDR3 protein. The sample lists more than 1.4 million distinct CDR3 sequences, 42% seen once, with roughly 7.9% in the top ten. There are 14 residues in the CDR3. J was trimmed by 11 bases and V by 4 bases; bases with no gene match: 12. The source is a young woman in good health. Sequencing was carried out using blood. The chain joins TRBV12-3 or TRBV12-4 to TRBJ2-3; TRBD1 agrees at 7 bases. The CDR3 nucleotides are TGTGCCAGCAGTTGGGTAGGGGGCGAGATAGAGCAGTATTTT. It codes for CASSWVGGEIEQYF.